This T cell receptor (beta chain) was retrieved from a study of PD-L1 blockade in urothelial cancer. This clone was found once. J was trimmed by 5 bases and V by 6 bases; bases with no gene match: 7. The CDR3 spans 16 residues. Germline loops: CDR1 MDHEN, CDR2 SYDVKM. Some clones are missing from TCRdb's copy, which holds only in-frame ones; the method was immunoSEQ multiplex PCR. The table has about 88,000 clones, roughly nine tenths seen once. This sample comprised PBMCs, obtained around atezolizumab (anti-PD-L1) treatment. The V gene is TRBV28, the J gene TRBJ2-1, with 13 bases matching TRBD2. The sequence was collected from a man in his fifties or sixties with urothelial cancer. The CDR3 DNA is TGTGCCAGCAGCCTGACTAGCGGGGGGACCCACAATGAGCAGTTCTTC. Translated: CASSLTSGGTHNEQFF.